This TCR beta chain was found in a study of T cell changes during pregnancy in multiple sclerosis. CDR1 is MGHDK and CDR2 is SYGVNS in the germline V gene. The CDR3 is 15 residues long. V lost 0 bases and J 5 bases, leaving 14 bases between the germline ends. Method: immunoSEQ multiplex PCR; TCRdb's copy keeps in-frame clones and lacks some. The repertoire holds about 66,000 clones, over 75% seen once, with 1.4% to 1.5% in the top ten. This clonotype was obtained from a female donor with multiple sclerosis, enrolled in a pregnancy study. This material consisted of peripheral blood, taken in the third trimester of pregnancy. The chain is built from TRBV25-1 and TRBJ2-7, with unresolved D. CDR3 nucleotide sequence: TGTGCCAGCAGTGAATATACCCCTACCTTAGACGAGCAGTACTTC. Translated: CASSEYTPTLDEQYF.